Listed below are T cell receptor beta chains from one sample, sequenced in a study of blood T cell repertoires in COVID-19. TCRdb's copy holds only in-frame clones and misses some; the assay was immunoSEQ multiplex PCR. Altogether more than 150,000 clones are present, 80% to 90% being singletons, with the ten largest covering approximately 15%. The source material was peripheral blood. The source is a woman aged 40 to 55 with acute or convalescent COVID-19. The CDR3 runs from the conserved cysteine through the conserved F or W. D genes are given only for firm matches. Clone size is stated in some rows and not others, as once, few, many or a class when expanded.

V: TRBV5-1; D: TRBD2; size: .; J: TRBJ2-7; DNA: TGCGCCAACCCTGGGGGAGGGGAACGCTACGAGCAGTACTTC; CDR3: CANPGGGERYEQYF
V: TRBV11-3; D: TRBD1; size: .; J: TRBJ1-2; DNA: TGTGCCAGCAGTTCAACCCGGGGACAGGGGGCTAACGGCTACACCTTC; CDR3: CASSSTRGQGANGYTF
V: TRBV20-1; D: .; size: .; J: TRBJ2-1; DNA: TGCAGTGCTAGTCCCCGTAGCAGGGGTGGTCCCGGTGAGCAGTTCTTC; CDR3: CSASPRSRGGPGEQFF
V: TRBV3-1/TRBV3-2; D: TRBD2; size: .; J: TRBJ2-7; DNA: TGTGCCAGCAGCCATCACGGACTAGCGGTTACCTACGAGCAGTACTTC; CDR3: CASSHHGLAVTYEQYF
V: TRBV15; D: .; size: once; J: TRBJ1-2; DNA: TGTGCCACCAGCAGAGTAGCAGAACCCTATGGCTACACCTTC; CDR3: CATSRVAEPYGYTF
V: TRBV6-4; D: TRBD2; size: .; J: TRBJ2-2; DNA: TGTGCCAGCAGTCCGGGACTAGCGGGGAACACCGGGGAGCTGTTTTTT; CDR3: CASSPGLAGNTGELFF
V: TRBV19; D: .; size: .; J: TRBJ1-1; DNA: TGTGCCAGTAGTATGGGGGGGGCGAACACTGAAGCTTTCTTT; CDR3: CASSMGGANTEAFF
V: TRBV28; D: .; size: .; J: TRBJ2-6; DNA: TGTGCCAGCAGGGTCCTCCCCGGGTCCGGGGCCAACGTCCTGACTTTC; CDR3: CASRVLPGSGANVLTF
V: TRBV19; D: TRBD1; size: .; J: TRBJ2-2; DNA: TGTGCCAGTAGTATGTCCGGGCAGGGGGCATACACCGGGGAGCTGTTTTTT; CDR3: CASSMSGQGAYTGELFF
V: TRBV9; D: .; size: once; J: TRBJ2-1; DNA: TGTGCCAGCAGCGGACCTTGGGGGACATACAATGAGCAGTTCTTC; CDR3: CASSGPWGTYNEQFF
V: TRBV7-8; D: TRBD1; size: .; J: TRBJ1-4; DNA: TGTGCCAGCAGCGGAGAGGGACAGGGTGGTGAAAAACTGTTTTTT; CDR3: CASSGEGQGGEKLFF
V: TRBV7-8; D: .; size: .; J: TRBJ2-4; DNA: TGTGCCAGCAGCTTTGGAGGGACCAAAAACATTCAGTACTTC; CDR3: CASSFGGTKNIQYF
V: TRBV7-9; D: TRBD2; size: .; J: TRBJ2-7; DNA: TGTGCCAGCAGCACCCTAGCGGGGGGTTCCCACGAGCAGTACTTC; CDR3: CASSTLAGGSHEQYF
V: TRBV27; D: TRBD2; size: .; J: TRBJ2-2; DNA: TGTGCCAGCAGTCTAAGGGGACTAGCGGGAGTGGCCGGGGAGCTGTTTTTT; CDR3: CASSLRGLAGVAGELFF
V: TRBV2; D: TRBD2; size: .; J: TRBJ2-7; DNA: TGTGCCAGCAGAGCGCCGGGACTAACGGCTGACTACGAGCAGTACTTC; CDR3: CASRAPGLTADYEQYF
V: TRBV10-1; D: TRBD1; size: once; J: TRBJ2-1; DNA: TGCGCCAGCAGGGGTGGACAGGGCCCTAACAATGAGCAGTTCTTC; CDR3: CASRGGQGPNNEQFF
V: TRBV19; D: .; size: .; J: TRBJ1-4; DNA: TGTGCCAGTAGTACCCGGACAGTTGGGCTTAATGAAAAACTGTTTTTT; CDR3: CASSTRTVGLNEKLFF
V: TRBV4-1; D: .; size: .; J: TRBJ1-2; DNA: TGCGCCAGCAGCCAAGATACAGGATATGGCTACACCTTC; CDR3: CASSQDTGYGYTF
V: TRBV7-9; D: .; size: .; J: TRBJ1-4; DNA: TGTGCCAGCAGCTTAGAGGACAGACAGCTGTTTTTT; CDR3: CASSLEDRQLFF
V: TRBV12-3/TRBV12-4; D: TRBD2; size: few; J: TRBJ2-7; DNA: TGTGCCAGCAGTTCGACTAGCGGTGACGAGCAGTACTTC; CDR3: CASSSTSGDEQYF
V: TRBV7-8; D: TRBD2; size: .; J: TRBJ2-1; DNA: TGTGCCAGCAGCTTACTCCCGGAGGGCGGGGGGAAGAATGAGCAGTTCTTC; CDR3: CASSLLPEGGGKNEQFF
V: TRBV10-1; D: .; size: .; J: TRBJ2-3; DNA: TGCGCCAGCAGTGTTGGCCGGGGGGCCATAGATACGCAGTATTTT; CDR3: CASSVGRGAIDTQYF
V: TRBV24-1; D: TRBD2; size: .; J: TRBJ2-1; DNA: TGTGCCACCAGTGATTTGTATCCTAGCGGGAGTCACTACAATGAGCAGTTCTTC; CDR3: CATSDLYPSGSHYNEQFF
V: TRBV7-9; D: .; size: few; J: TRBJ2-7; DNA: TGTGCCAGCAGCTTATCAGGGGTGAGCTCCTACGAGCAGTACTTC; CDR3: CASSLSGVSSYEQYF
V: TRBV28; D: .; size: once; J: TRBJ2-1; DNA: TGTGCCAGCAGTTTTACGGTCCTAGACCAAAGTAATGAGCAGTTCTTC; CDR3: CASSFTVLDQSNEQFF
V: TRBV24-1; D: TRBD1; size: once; J: TRBJ2-3; DNA: TGTGCCACCAGTGACAGAGGACAGGGAAGAGTTGGAACAGATACGCAGTATTTT; CDR3: CATSDRGQGRVGTDTQYF
V: TRBV27; D: .; size: .; J: TRBJ1-3; DNA: TGTGCCAGCAGTTCCGCGGGACTAATCTCTGGAAACACCATATATTTT; CDR3: CASSSAGLISGNTIYF
V: TRBV2; D: .; size: once; J: TRBJ1-5; DNA: TGTGCCAGCACGAGACATCAACTAGATAGCAATCAGCCCCAGCATTTT; CDR3: CASTRHQLDSNQPQHF
V: TRBV27; D: .; size: .; J: TRBJ2-7; DNA: TGTGCCAGCAGTTTCTTCGGGGGCTCCTACGAGCAGTACTTC; CDR3: CASSFFGGSYEQYF
V: TRBV11-2; D: .; size: .; J: TRBJ2-7; DNA: TGTGCCAGCAGCTTATTCACGGTTGGGGGGTACTACGAGCAGTACTTC; CDR3: CASSLFTVGGYYEQYF
V: TRBV6-5; D: TRBD1; size: once; J: TRBJ1-2; DNA: TGTGCCAGCAGTTCCCGGGACAGGGGGCGAAGTGGCTACACCTTC; CDR3: CASSSRDRGRSGYTF
V: TRBV18; D: TRBD2; size: .; J: TRBJ2-1; DNA: TGTGCCAGCTCATCGGGACTAGCGTCCTACAATGAGCAGTTCTTC; CDR3: CASSSGLASYNEQFF
V: TRBV2; D: .; size: .; J: TRBJ2-1; DNA: TGTGCCAGCAGTGATACCGGATTAGCGAAAAACTACAATGAGCAGTTCTTC; CDR3: CASSDTGLAKNYNEQFF
V: TRBV6-5; D: TRBD1; size: .; J: TRBJ2-3; DNA: TGTGCCAGCAGTTATAGCGGACAGGGTCACACAGATACGCAGTATTTT; CDR3: CASSYSGQGHTDTQYF
V: TRBV5-1; D: .; size: few; J: TRBJ1-6; DNA: TGCGCCAGCAGCTTGGGCGGGATGAGCTCCTATAATTCACCCCTCCACTTT; CDR3: CASSLGGMSSYNSPLHF
V: TRBV18; D: TRBD1; size: .; J: TRBJ2-2; DNA: TGTGCCAGCTCACCTCAGGGACAGACGAACACCGGGGAGCTGTTTTTT; CDR3: CASSPQGQTNTGELFF
V: TRBV29-1; D: .; size: .; J: TRBJ2-7; DNA: TGCAGCGTTGAAGAGCAGGGATCTTTCTACGAGCAGTACTTC; CDR3: CSVEEQGSFYEQYF
V: TRBV27; D: .; size: .; J: TRBJ2-5; DNA: TGTGCCAGCAGTTTATCTCCTTGGTCTGGTACGATGGGCCGAGAGACCCAGTACTTC; CDR3: CASSLSPWSGTMGRETQYF
V: TRBV19; D: TRBD1; size: .; J: TRBJ2-7; DNA: TGTGCCAGTAGTGCGCGACAGGGCGCGTACGAGCAGTACTTC; CDR3: CASSARQGAYEQYF
V: TRBV5-6; D: TRBD1; size: once; J: TRBJ2-1; DNA: TGTGCCAGCAGCGGACCGGGACAGGGATACAATGAGCAGTTCTTC; CDR3: CASSGPGQGYNEQFF
V: TRBV11-2; D: .; size: .; J: TRBJ2-2; DNA: TGTGCCAGCAGCTTAGACCCTAACACCGGGGAGCTGTTTTTT; CDR3: CASSLDPNTGELFF
V: TRBV3-1/TRBV3-2; D: .; size: .; J: TRBJ2-2; DNA: TGTGCCAGCAGCCAAGAAGCGGTGGGTAACACCGGGGAGCTGTTTTTT; CDR3: CASSQEAVGNTGELFF
V: TRBV7-2; D: TRBD1; size: .; J: TRBJ1-2; DNA: TGTGCCAGCAGCTCCCAAGGACAGGGAGTTAGTGGCTACACCTTC; CDR3: CASSSQGQGVSGYTF
V: TRBV27; D: TRBD1; size: .; J: TRBJ1-2; DNA: TGTGCCAGCAGTTTTCAGGGGGAGAGGTATGGCTACACCTTC; CDR3: CASSFQGERYGYTF
V: TRBV11-1; D: .; size: .; J: TRBJ2-2; DNA: TGTGCCAGCAGCAACACCGGGACACACACCGGGGAGCTGTTTTTT; CDR3: CASSNTGTHTGELFF